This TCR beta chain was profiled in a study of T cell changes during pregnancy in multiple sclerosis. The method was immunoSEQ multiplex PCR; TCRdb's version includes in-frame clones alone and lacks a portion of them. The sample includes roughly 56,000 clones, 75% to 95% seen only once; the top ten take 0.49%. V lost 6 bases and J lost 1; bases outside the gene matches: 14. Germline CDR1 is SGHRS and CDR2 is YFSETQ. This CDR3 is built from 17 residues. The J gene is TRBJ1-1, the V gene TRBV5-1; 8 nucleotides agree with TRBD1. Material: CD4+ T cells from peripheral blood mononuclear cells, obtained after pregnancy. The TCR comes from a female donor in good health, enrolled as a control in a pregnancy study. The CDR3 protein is CASTLTPGQATNTEAFF. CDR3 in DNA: TGCGCCAGCACACTTACACCGGGACAGGCCACGAACACTGAAGCTTTCTTT.